The clone carrying this T cell receptor beta chain was seen a few times. No antigen is known for it. This specimen comes from a study of beta chain features in type 1 diabetes. The entirety of the isolated RNA underwent reverse transcription, so expressed TCRB transcripts were sequenced. Sequenced naive, central memory and regulatory T cell samples produced an average of about 3.7 million reads. Method: immunoSEQ multiplex PCR; TCRdb's copy keeps in-frame clones and lacks some. The table includes under 400,000 clones, 10% to 15% detected once. Purity exceeded 95% in all sorted populations. This CDR3 region has 13 residues. The germline gives CDR1 SQVTM, CDR2 ANQGSEA. V dropped 5 bases and J dropped 5 bases, with 16 bases sitting between them. Study-level findings and limits: Significant though moderate, a shortening of TCRB CDR3s appeared in all four CD4+ subsets of Type 1 diabetes patients. The study found that naive, central memory and Treg TCRB repertoires appeared more similar in patients than in healthy donors.

The TCR comes from a woman younger than 35 with type 1 diabetes. This chain links TRBV29-1 with TRBJ2-7, with D possibly TRBD2 on 6 matching bases. The source material was naive CD4+ T cells from blood. This CDR3 is CSVRPSANHEQYF. The CDR3 nucleotides read TGCAGCGTTCGGCCTAGCGCGAACCACGAGCAGTACTTC.